The clone carrying this T cell receptor beta chain turned up a few times. Its target is not known. V lost 0 bases and J 10 bases, leaving 15 bases between the germline ends. Germline V gene lookup returns CDR1 MNHNY and CDR2 SVGAGI (reference sequence). This CDR3 has 14 amino acids. 5'RACE, which relied on constant-segment primers, yielded TCR alpha and TCR beta cDNA libraries carrying sample barcodes and UMIs. TCRdb re-called the 5' RACE reads through MiXCR, storing one row per CDR3 protein. The table includes approximately 100,000 distinct CDR3 sequences, around 10% detected once. These data are taken from a study of T-cell memory formation after mild COVID-19. Study in general: TCR clusters were largely donor specific.

Study-level findings and limits: Shrinking CD4+ clones resided mostly in CM and EM, and CD8+ ones in EMRA. Clones from the second wave (peaking day 37) had unconfirmed SARS-CoV-2 specificity.

Sequenced input: PBMCs or a T cell subset sorted from them (not recorded which). The sequence came from a man younger than 35 who had mild COVID-19 (a few samples of this study predate the infection). Cell type and time point are not known. The chain links TRBV6-6 to TRBJ1-1; no definite D call. This CDR3 is CASSYSLPQYGAFF. Written as DNA, the CDR3 is TGTGCCAGCAGTTACTCCTTGCCCCAGTATGGAGCTTTCTTT.